This T cell receptor (beta chain) was identified during a study of regulatory T cells in long-lasting Graves disease (dated by TCRdb to about 2021). Describing the broader study: Newly diagnosed Graves' disease patients had taken antithyroid drugs for less than 3 months. A total of some 35 samples underwent TCR sequencing, from around 13 patients with persistent Graves' disease and 20 or so patients with newly diagnosed Graves' disease. The study took place in China and was registered as a clinical trial. Persistent Graves' disease patients were compared with newly diagnosed Graves' disease patients by peripheral blood TCR sequencing and RNA sequencing.

Libraries were built with multiplex PCR. These reads were obtained on an Illumina HiSeq 4000. CDR3 regions were amplified by Arm-PCR with iRepertoire HTBI primers to construct TCR beta libraries. Gel purification was performed on PCR products prior to sequencing. The source study handled its data this way. Gene usage analysis of CDR3 amino acid clonotypes relied on the roughly 60 TRBV and over 13 TRBJ segments identified across samples. COPE and FqMerger were used to merge filtered high-quality paired reads into contigs. Contigs were aligned with BLAST to IMGT TRBV, TRBD and TRBJ reference genes, and CDR3 was defined per IMGT. Any clonotype with a frequency above 0.1% was classified as a highly expanded clone. Repertoire diversity was measured by Shannon entropy, and V-J evenness by the Gini coefficient. Clonotypes shared by more than one individual were considered public. TCRdb cleaned the public reads at Q25 with fastp, built clones with MiXCR and kept in-frame beta chains. Every CDR3 protein is listed once, alongside the most common genes and DNA of its rows. These V and J calls rely on TCRdb rather than the paper's analysis. The sample has around 400,000 distinct CDR3 sequences on record, about 14% of them singletons. The ten top clones hold 20% to 25% of the sample.

The time point label, read with the paper, signifies: newly diagnosed GD, antithyroid drugs for less than 3 months. RNA was extracted from PBMCs in TRIzol for both TCR sequencing and RNA sequencing. Graves' disease was diagnosed according to American Thyroid Association guidelines. Patients were recruited from an endocrinology department in Xi'an, China. Each patient gave approximately 10 milliliters of peripheral blood, collected in an EDTA anticoagulant tube. PBMCs were isolated by Ficoll Paque Plus density gradient separation without further T cell sorting. RNA quality was checked with an Agilent 2100 Bioanalyzer and agarose gel, and concentration with a NanoDrop 2000. What the research found in general, with its limitations: Compared with newly diagnosed patients, persistent Graves' disease patients had lower TCR Shannon entropy and fewer highly expanded clones, which suggests clonal expansion. Peripheral blood alone was examined, since thyroid tissue, which constituted the primary lesion, could not be accessed. The authors noted that the small sample size was a limitation that may lower accuracy. Persistent disease showed preferential use of TRBV28, TRBJ1-2 and TRBJ2-5, whereas newly diagnosed disease favored TRBV20-1 and TRBJ2-1. A larger number of public clonotypes was shared among persistent patients (around 2,700) than among newly diagnosed patients (roughly 1,000). Sequencing and analysis were limited to the TCR beta chain.

At least ten counts were recorded for this clonotype. There is no known antigen for this receptor. There are no base qualities to consult, and no much larger clone falls within one base. The CDR3, cysteine through phenylalanine, is 11 amino acids long. The DNA shown is the 33-base CDR3, in frame from base 1. V loses 6 bases of germline sequence and J loses 7 bases, and the interval between the two ends is 9 bases. According to the germline V gene, CDR1 reads SNHLY and CDR2 reads FYNNEI. The chain couples TRBV2 to TRBJ1-1; no confident D gene assignment can be made. The starting material was peripheral blood mononuclear cells (PBMCs), obtained at new diagnosis, from a patient treated with antithyroid drugs. This TCR was sampled from a female donor with Graves disease. The bases are TGTGCCAGCAGGGCCTATCATGAAGCTTTCTTT. The resulting protein is CASRAYHEAFF.